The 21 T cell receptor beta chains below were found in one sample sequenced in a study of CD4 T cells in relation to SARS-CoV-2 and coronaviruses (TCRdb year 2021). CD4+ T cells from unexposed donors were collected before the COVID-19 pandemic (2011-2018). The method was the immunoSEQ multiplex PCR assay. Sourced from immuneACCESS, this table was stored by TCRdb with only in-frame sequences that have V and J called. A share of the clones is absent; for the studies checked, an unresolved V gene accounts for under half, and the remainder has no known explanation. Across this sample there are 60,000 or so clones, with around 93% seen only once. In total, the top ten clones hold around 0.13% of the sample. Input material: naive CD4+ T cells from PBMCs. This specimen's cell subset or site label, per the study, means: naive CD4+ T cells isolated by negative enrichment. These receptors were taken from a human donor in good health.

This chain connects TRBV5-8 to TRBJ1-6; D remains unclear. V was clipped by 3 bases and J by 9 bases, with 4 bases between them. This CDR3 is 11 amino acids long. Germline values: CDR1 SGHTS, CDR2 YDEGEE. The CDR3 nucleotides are TGTGCCAGCAGCTCACGTTCACCCCTCCACTTT. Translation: CASSSRSPLHF. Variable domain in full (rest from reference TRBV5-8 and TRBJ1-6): EAGVTQSPTHLIKTRGQQATLRCSPISGHTSVYWYQQALGLGLQFLLWYDEGEERNRGNFPPRFSGRQFPNYSSELNVNALELEDSALYLCASSSRSPLHFGNGTRLTVT.

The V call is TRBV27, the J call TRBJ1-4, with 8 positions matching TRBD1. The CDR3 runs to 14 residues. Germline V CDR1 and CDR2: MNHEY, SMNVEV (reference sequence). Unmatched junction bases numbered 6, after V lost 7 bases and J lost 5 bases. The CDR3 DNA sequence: TGTGCCAGCACCTCGGACAGGGAAAATGAAAAACTGTTTTTT. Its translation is CASTSDRENEKLFF.

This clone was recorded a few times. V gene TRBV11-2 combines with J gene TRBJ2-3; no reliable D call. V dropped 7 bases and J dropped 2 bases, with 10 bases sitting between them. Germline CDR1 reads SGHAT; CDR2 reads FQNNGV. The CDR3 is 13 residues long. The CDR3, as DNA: TGTGCCAGCAAAGCCCGAACCACAGATACGCAGTATTTT. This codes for CASKARTTDTQYF.

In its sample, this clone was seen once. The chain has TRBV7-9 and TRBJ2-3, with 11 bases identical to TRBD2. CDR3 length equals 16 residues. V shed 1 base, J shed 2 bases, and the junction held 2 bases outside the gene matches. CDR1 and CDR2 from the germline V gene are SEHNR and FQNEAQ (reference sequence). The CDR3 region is CASSLGLAGPTDTQYF. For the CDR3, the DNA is TGTGCCAGCAGCTTAGGACTAGCGGGACCCACAGATACGCAGTATTTT.

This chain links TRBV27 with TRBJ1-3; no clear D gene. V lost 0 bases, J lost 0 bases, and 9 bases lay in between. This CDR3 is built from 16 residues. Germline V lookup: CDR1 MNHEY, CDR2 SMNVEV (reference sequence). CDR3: CASSLSATTSGNTIYF. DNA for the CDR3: TGTGCCAGCAGTTTATCGGCCACAACCTCTGGAAACACCATATATTTT.

DNA of the CDR3: TGTGCCAGCAGCTTTGAGTCTAATTCACCCCTCCACTTT. Protein: CASSFESNSPLHF. The chain has TRBV7-9 and TRBJ1-6; D is ambiguous. The V gene lost 3 bases and the J gene lost 6 bases, with 6 bases spanning the gap. Germline assignment: CDR1 SEHNR and CDR2 FQNEAQ (reference sequence). The CDR3 length is 13 residues.

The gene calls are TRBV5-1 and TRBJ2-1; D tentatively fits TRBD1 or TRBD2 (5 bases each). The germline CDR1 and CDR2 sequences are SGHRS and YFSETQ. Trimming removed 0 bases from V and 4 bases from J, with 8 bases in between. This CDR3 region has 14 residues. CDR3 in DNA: TGCGCCAGCAGCTTGGGTGGGGGATACAATGAGCAGTTCTTC. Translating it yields CASSLGGGYNEQFF.

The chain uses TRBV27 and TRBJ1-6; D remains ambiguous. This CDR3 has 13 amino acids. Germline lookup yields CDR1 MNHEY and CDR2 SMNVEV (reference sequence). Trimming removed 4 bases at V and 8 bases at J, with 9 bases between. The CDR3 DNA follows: TGTGCCAGCAGTTCACCGCGAGATTCACCCCTCCACTTT. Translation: CASSSPRDSPLHF.

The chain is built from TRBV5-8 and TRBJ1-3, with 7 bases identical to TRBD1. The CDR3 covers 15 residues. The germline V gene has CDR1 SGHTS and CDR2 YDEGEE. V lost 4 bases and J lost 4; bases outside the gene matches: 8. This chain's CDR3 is CASSPGQVVGNTIYF. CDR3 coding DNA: TGTGCCAGCAGCCCCGGACAGGTGGTAGGAAACACCATATATTTT.

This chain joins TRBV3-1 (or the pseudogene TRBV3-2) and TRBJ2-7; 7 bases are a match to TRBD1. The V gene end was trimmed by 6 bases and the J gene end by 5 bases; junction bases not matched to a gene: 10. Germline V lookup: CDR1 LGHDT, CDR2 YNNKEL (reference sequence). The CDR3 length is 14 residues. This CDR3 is CASRTTGSVNEQYF. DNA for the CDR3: TGTGCCAGCAGGACGACAGGGTCTGTCAACGAGCAGTACTTC.

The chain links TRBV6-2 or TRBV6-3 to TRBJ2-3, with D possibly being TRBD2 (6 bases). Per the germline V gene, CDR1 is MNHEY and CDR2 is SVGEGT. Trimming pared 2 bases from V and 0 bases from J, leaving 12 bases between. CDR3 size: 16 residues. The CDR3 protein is CASSYGGLESTDTQYF. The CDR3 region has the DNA TGTGCCAGCAGTTACGGGGGACTGGAGAGCACAGATACGCAGTATTTT.

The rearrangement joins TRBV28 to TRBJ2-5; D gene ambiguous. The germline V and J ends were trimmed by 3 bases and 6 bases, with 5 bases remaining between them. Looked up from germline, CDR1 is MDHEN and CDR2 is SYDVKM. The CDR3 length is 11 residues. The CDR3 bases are TGTGCCAGCAGTTTCGATCAGACCCAGTACTTC. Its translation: CASSFDQTQYF.

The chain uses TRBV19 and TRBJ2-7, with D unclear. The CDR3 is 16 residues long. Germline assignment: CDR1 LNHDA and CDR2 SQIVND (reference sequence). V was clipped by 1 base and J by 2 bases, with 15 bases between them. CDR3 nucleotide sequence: TGTGCCAGTAGTATAGGTGTACGTCGGACGGCCTACGAGCAGTACTTC. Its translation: CASSIGVRRTAYEQYF.

CDR3 residues: CASSPNSDQETQYF. DNA of the CDR3: TGTGCCAGCTCACCTAACAGCGATCAAGAGACCCAGTACTTC. The J gene is TRBJ2-5, the V gene TRBV18, with D unclear. This CDR3 is built from 14 residues. Germline-derived CDR1 and CDR2 are KGHSH and LQKENI. The germline V and J ends were trimmed by 3 bases and 2 bases, with 10 bases remaining between them.

CDR3 DNA: TGTGCCAGCAGCTTGACAGGGGGCTCGGGAAGCAATCAGCCCCAGCATTTT. Its translation: CASSLTGGSGSNQPQHF. The chain links TRBV5-8 to TRBJ1-5; 9 positions match TRBD1. V lost 1 base to trimming and J lost 1 base; unmatched junction nucleotides: 6. This CDR3 spans 17 amino acids. The germline V gene encodes CDR1 SGHTS and CDR2 YDEGEE. The full variable domain, completed using reference TRBV5-8 and TRBJ1-5, is EAGVTQSPTHLIKTRGQQATLRCSPISGHTSVYWYQQALGLGLQFLLWYDEGEERNRGNFPPRFSGRQFPNYSSELNVNALELEDSALYLCASSLTGGSGSNQPQHFGDGTRLSIL.

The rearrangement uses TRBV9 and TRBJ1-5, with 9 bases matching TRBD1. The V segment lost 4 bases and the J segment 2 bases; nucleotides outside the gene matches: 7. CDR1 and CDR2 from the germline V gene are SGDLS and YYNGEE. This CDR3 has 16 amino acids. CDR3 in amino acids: CASSPGTGLGNQPQHF. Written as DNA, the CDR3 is TGTGCCAGCAGCCCTGGGACAGGGTTGGGCAATCAGCCCCAGCATTTT.

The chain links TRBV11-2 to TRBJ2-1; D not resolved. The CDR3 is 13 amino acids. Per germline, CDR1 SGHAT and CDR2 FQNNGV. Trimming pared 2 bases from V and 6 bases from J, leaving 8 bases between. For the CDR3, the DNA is TGTGCCAGCAGCTTACCCCTCCCCAATGAGCAGTTCTTC. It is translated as CASSLPLPNEQFF.

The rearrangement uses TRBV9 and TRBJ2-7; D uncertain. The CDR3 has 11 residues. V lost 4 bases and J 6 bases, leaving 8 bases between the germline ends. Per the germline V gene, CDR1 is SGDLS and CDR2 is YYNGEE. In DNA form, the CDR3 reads TGTGCCAGCAGCCTAGAAAGCGAGCAGTACTTC. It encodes CASSLESEQYF.

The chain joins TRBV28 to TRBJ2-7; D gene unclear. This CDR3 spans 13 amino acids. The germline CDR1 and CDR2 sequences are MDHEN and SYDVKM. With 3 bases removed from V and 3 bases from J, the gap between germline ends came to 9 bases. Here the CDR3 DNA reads TGTGCCAGCAGTTTCCCGCCTCGCTACGAGCAGTACTTC. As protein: CASSFPPRYEQYF.

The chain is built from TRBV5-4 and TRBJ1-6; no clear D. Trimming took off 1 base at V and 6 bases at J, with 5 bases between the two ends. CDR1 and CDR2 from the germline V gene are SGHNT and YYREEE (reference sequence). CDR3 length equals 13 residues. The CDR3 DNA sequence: TGTGCCAGCAGCTTGTTTGGTAATTCACCCCTCCACTTT. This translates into CASSLFGNSPLHF.

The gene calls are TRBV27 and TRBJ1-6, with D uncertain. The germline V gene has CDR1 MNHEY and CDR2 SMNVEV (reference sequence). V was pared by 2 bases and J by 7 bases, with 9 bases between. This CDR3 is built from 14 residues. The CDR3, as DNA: TGTGCCAGCAGTTTAAACACGGGGAATTCACCCCTCCACTTT. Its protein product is CASSLNTGNSPLHF.